The next 18 T cell receptor beta chains were all read from a single sample in a study of control samples from healthy donors and cancer patients. The table came from immunoSEQ multiplex PCR; TCRdb's copy has only in-frame clones and leaves some out. The table lists 150,000 to 200,000 clones, just under 95% of them singletons. Sequenced sample: blood. The source of these receptors is a woman aged 40 to 50 in good health.

This clone is a singleton in its sample. The chain uses TRBV10-3 and TRBJ1-2; D is unresolved. The CDR3 sequence is 14 residues long. Trimming took off 0 bases at V and 0 bases at J, with 5 bases between the two ends. The germline CDR1 and CDR2 sequences are ENHRY and SYGVKD. DNA for the CDR3: TGTGCCATCAGTGAGTCTGGGGCTAACTATGGCTACACCTTC. Encoded protein: CAISESGANYGYTF.

Concerning this clone itself: Additional DNA sequences in this sample encode the identical CDR3. The rearrangement links TRBV19 to TRBJ1-3; D unclear. The CDR3 consists of 14 residues. V was clipped by 1 base and J by 0 bases, with 4 bases between them. Germline-derived CDR1 and CDR2 are LNHDA and SQIVND (reference sequence). The CDR3 DNA sequence: TGTGCCAGTAGTATAGGGGGCTCTGGAAACACCATATATTTT. Translated, it gives CASSIGGSGNTIYF. The full variable domain, rest sourced from reference TRBV19 and TRBJ1-3, is DGGITQSPKYLFRKEGQNVTLSCEQNLNHDAMYWYRQDPGQGLRLIYYSQIVNDFQKGDIAEGYSVSREKKESFPLTVTSAQKNPTAFYLCASSIGGSGNTIYFGEGSWLTVV.

The chain has TRBV6-5 and TRBJ1-1, with a tentative D call TRBD1 (5 bases). There are 15 residues in the CDR3. CDR1 MNHEY and CDR2 SVGAGI come from the germline V gene. The germline V and J ends were trimmed by 0 bases and 3 bases, with 11 bases remaining between them. CDR3 sequence reads: CASSYSGVGDTEAFF. In DNA form, the CDR3 reads TGTGCCAGCAGTTACTCAGGGGTGGGGGACACTGAAGCTTTCTTT.

This chain links TRBV10-2 with TRBJ1-2; TRBD1 aligns across 10 bases. The CDR3 has 19 residues. The trim removed 3 bases at V and 1 base at J, leaving 14 bases unmatched. CDR1 WSHSY and CDR2 SAAADI come from the germline V gene. The CDR3 DNA is TGCGCCAGCAGTGATCGTTTAACCGGGACAGGGGATGTTAACTATGGCTACACCTTC. Protein sequence: CASSDRLTGTGDVNYGYTF.

The chain recombines TRBV6-5 with TRBJ2-1, with D uncertain. Between the trimmed V and J ends, which lost 7 bases and 5 bases, there was a span of 9 bases. CDR3 length equals 12 residues. CDR1 is MNHEY and CDR2 is SVGAGI in the germline V gene. As DNA, the CDR3 is TGTGCCAGCAAGAGACGGGACAATGAGCAGTTCTTC. It specifies CASKRRDNEQFF.

This chain links TRBV27 with TRBJ2-7, with D unresolved. This CDR3 comprises 14 residues. V lost 3 bases, J lost 0 bases, and 9 bases lay in between. Germline V gene sequence: CDR1 MNHEY, CDR2 SMNVEV (reference sequence). The CDR3 nucleotides read TGTGCCAGCAGTTTCCGGGCCCTCTCCTACGAGCAGTACTTC. Its protein product is CASSFRALSYEQYF.

The chain carries TRBV12-3 or TRBV12-4 and TRBJ2-2, with D unresolved. With 7 bases removed from V and 2 bases from J, the gap between germline ends came to 2 bases. The length of the CDR3 is 11 residues. Written as DNA, the CDR3 is TGTGCCAGCAAAAACACCGGGGAGCTGTTTTTT. This translates into CASKNTGELFF.

The rearrangement uses TRBV12-3 or TRBV12-4 and TRBJ2-3; no reliable D call. V gave up 4 bases and J gave up 4 bases, with 9 bases separating them. The CDR3 loop spans 13 amino acids. CDR3 sequence reads: CASSSRGPDTQYF. The CDR3 DNA sequence: TGTGCCAGCAGTTCAAGAGGACCAGATACGCAGTATTTT.

This chain uses TRBV11-1 with TRBJ1-3; D remains ambiguous. This CDR3 has 15 residues. V lost 1 base and J 0 bases, leaving 7 bases between the germline ends. CDR1 and CDR2 (germline): SGHAT, FQDESV (reference sequence). The CDR3 bases are TGTGCCAGCAGCTTAGGCAGGAGCTCTGGAAACACCATATATTTT. Encoded protein: CASSLGRSSGNTIYF.

This clone was detected once. This chain uses TRBV6-1 with TRBJ2-1; D not resolved. Trimming removed 3 bases at V and 4 bases at J, with 10 bases between. CDR3 length: 14 residues. In germline, CDR1 is MNHNS, CDR2 SASEGT. CDR3 sequence (DNA): TGTGCCAGCAGTGAGTCGAGCCCTTACAATGAGCAGTTCTTC. This sequence encodes CASSESSPYNEQFF.

V and J are TRBV2 and TRBJ1-1; unclear D gene. The CDR3 has 13 residues. From germline, CDR1 is SNHLY and CDR2 FYNNEI. V was cut by 5 bases and J by 3 bases, with 10 bases left in between. The CDR3 nucleotides are TGTGCCAGCAGTCTGGCCCGTGACACTGAAGCTTTCTTT. Translating gives CASSLARDTEAFF.

V gene TRBV4-3 combines with J gene TRBJ1-1; unclear D gene. CDR1 LGHNA and CDR2 YSLEER come from the germline V gene. There are 15 residues in the CDR3. Trimming shortened V by 2 bases and J by 2 bases, and 12 bases separated the two germline ends. The CDR3 DNA reads as TGCGCCAGCAGCCAATTTTCTTACGATAACACTGAAGCTTTCTTT. Translated, it gives CASSQFSYDNTEAFF.

The chain recombines TRBV6-1 with TRBJ2-2, with D perhaps assigned TRBD1 or TRBD2 (5 bases each). Trimming took off 2 bases at V and 9 bases at J, with 13 bases between the two ends. Per the germline V gene, CDR1 is MNHNS and CDR2 is SASEGT. This CDR3 has 14 residues. Here the CDR3 DNA reads TGTGCCAGCAGTGAATCCTCGAGGGACCGGGAGCTGTTTTTT. Translated, it gives CASSESSRDRELFF.

V gene TRBV7-9 combines with J gene TRBJ2-2; the match to TRBD2 covers 11 bases. V shed 7 bases and J 4 bases; nucleotides not matched to a gene: 5. Germline CDR1 is SEHNR and CDR2 is FQNEAQ (reference sequence). The CDR3 extends over 15 amino acids. For the CDR3, the DNA is TGTGCCAGCACCGGGCTAGCGGGAGGCACCGGGGAGCTGTTTTTT. Its translation is CASTGLAGGTGELFF.

There are a few counts of this clone. The chain joins TRBV29-1 to TRBJ2-7; D may correspond to TRBD1 or TRBD2 (6 bases each). The CDR3 has 13 residues. CDR1 SQVTM and CDR2 ANQGSEA come from the germline V gene. Trimming removed 6 bases from V and 0 bases from J, with 12 bases in between. The CDR3 protein is CSVLGGTSYEQYF. CDR3 in DNA: TGCAGCGTGTTAGGGGGGACCTCCTACGAGCAGTACTTC.

The rearrangement joins TRBV30 to TRBJ1-4; D is unresolved. Trimming cost V 4 bases and J 0 bases, with 12 bases left between them. This CDR3 contains 15 residues. Germline assignment: CDR1 GTSNPN and CDR2 SVGIG (reference sequence). In DNA, the CDR3 is TGTGCCTGGACTCAGGCTGCGACAACTAATGAAAAACTGTTTTTT. Translation: CAWTQAATTNEKLFF.

This chain joins TRBV11-2 and TRBJ2-2, with D unclear. This CDR3 comprises 17 residues. Trimming left V 0 bases short and J 5 bases short, with 16 bases between. Germline CDR1 SGHAT, CDR2 FQNNGV. The CDR3, as DNA: TGTGCCAGCAGCTTAGAGCCGTGGAGTGGGGATACCGGGGAGCTGTTTTTT. Its translation: CASSLEPWSGDTGELFF.

The chain recombines TRBV6-4 with TRBJ2-5; 9 nucleotides align to TRBD1. The CDR3 is 13 amino acids. The germline gives CDR1 MRHNA, CDR2 SNTAGT. V trimming: 5 bases; J trimming: 4 bases; junction bases outside the gene matches: 2. This chain's CDR3 is CASSRGQGETQYF. DNA of the CDR3: TGTGCCAGCAGTCGGGGACAGGGAGAGACCCAGTACTTC.